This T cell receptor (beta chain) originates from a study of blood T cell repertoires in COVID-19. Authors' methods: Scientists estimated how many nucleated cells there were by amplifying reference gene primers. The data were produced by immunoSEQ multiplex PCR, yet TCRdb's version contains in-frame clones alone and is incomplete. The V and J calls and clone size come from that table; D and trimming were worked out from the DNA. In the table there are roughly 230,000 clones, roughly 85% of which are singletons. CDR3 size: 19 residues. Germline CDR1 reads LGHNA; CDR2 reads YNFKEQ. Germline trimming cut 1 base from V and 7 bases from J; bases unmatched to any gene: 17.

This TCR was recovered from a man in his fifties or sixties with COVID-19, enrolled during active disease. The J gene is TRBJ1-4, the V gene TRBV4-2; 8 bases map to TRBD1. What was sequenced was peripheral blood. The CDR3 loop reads CASSQGSYRGKAISEKLFF. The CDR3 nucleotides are TGTGCCAGCAGCCAAGGTTCCTACAGGGGGAAAGCGATAAGTGAAAAACTGTTTTTT.